Listed below are T cell receptor beta chains from one sample, sequenced in a study of blood T cell repertoires in COVID-19. TCRdb's table, derived via immunoSEQ multiplex PCR, lists solely in-frame clones and lacks some. This table holds approximately 240,000 clones, approximately 86% found once. The sample taken for sequencing was peripheral blood. The source of these receptors is a woman in her 30s who had recovered from COVID-19. The CDR3 runs from the conserved cysteine through the conserved F or W. A D gene is named only where the DNA matches it firmly. Clone size is given for some rows only: seen once, a few or many times, or a class if the clone is expanded.

D gene: -; V gene: TRBV7-9; J gene: TRBJ1-5; clone size: -; CDR3 protein: CASSLGDGHRDQPQHF; CDR3 DNA: TGTGCCAGCAGCTTAGGGGATGGGCACAGGGATCAGCCCCAGCATTTT
D gene: TRBD1; V gene: TRBV24-1; J gene: TRBJ2-7; clone size: -; CDR3 protein: CATDRGPLYEQYF; CDR3 DNA: TGTGCCACAGACAGGGGCCCCCTCTACGAGCAGTACTTC
D gene: TRBD1; V gene: TRBV29-1; J gene: TRBJ2-5; clone size: -; CDR3 protein: CSVFWTGGETQYF; CDR3 DNA: TGCAGCGTTTTCTGGACAGGGGGGGAGACCCAGTACTTC
D gene: TRBD2; V gene: TRBV3-1/TRBV3-2; J gene: TRBJ2-2; clone size: few; CDR3 protein: CASSQVTSGALRGTGELFF; CDR3 DNA: TGTGCCAGCAGCCAAGTTACTAGCGGGGCGCTCAGGGGGACCGGGGAGCTGTTTTTT
D gene: TRBD1; V gene: TRBV13; J gene: TRBJ1-5; clone size: -; CDR3 protein: CASSLGQGAFPPQHF; CDR3 DNA: TGTGCCAGCAGCTTAGGGCAGGGGGCATTTCCGCCCCAGCATTTT
D gene: -; V gene: TRBV10-3; J gene: TRBJ1-5; clone size: -; CDR3 protein: CAISAGSNNQPQHF; CDR3 DNA: TGTGCCATCAGTGCGGGGTCTAACAATCAGCCCCAGCATTTT
D gene: TRBD1; V gene: TRBV6-1; J gene: TRBJ1-1; clone size: -; CDR3 protein: CASSPGQGSTEAFF; CDR3 DNA: TGTGCCAGCAGCCCCGGACAGGGGAGCACTGAAGCTTTCTTT
D gene: -; V gene: TRBV9; J gene: TRBJ2-1; clone size: once; CDR3 protein: CASSVWGESSYNEQFF; CDR3 DNA: TGTGCCAGCAGCGTGTGGGGCGAAAGCTCCTACAATGAGCAGTTCTTC
D gene: TRBD2; V gene: TRBV7-3; J gene: TRBJ2-1; clone size: -; CDR3 protein: CASSTTRTSGGSYNEQFF; CDR3 DNA: TGTGCCAGCAGCACCACCCGGACTAGCGGGGGTTCCTACAATGAGCAGTTCTTC
D gene: -; V gene: TRBV27; J gene: TRBJ1-1; clone size: -; CDR3 protein: CASSLGINTEAFF; CDR3 DNA: TGTGCCAGCAGTTTAGGCATTAACACTGAAGCTTTCTTT
D gene: -; V gene: TRBV3-1/TRBV3-2; J gene: TRBJ1-5; clone size: -; CDR3 protein: CASSQGGMNQPQHF; CDR3 DNA: TGTGCCAGCAGCCAAGGAGGCATGAATCAGCCCCAGCATTTT
D gene: TRBD2; V gene: TRBV10-3; J gene: TRBJ2-1; clone size: once; CDR3 protein: CAISEREVEQFF; CDR3 DNA: TGTGCCATCAGTGAACGGGAGGTGGAGCAGTTCTTC
D gene: -; V gene: TRBV19; J gene: TRBJ1-2; clone size: -; CDR3 protein: CASSMGLLYGYTF; CDR3 DNA: TGTGCCAGTAGTATGGGGCTTCTTTATGGCTACACCTTC
D gene: TRBD2; V gene: TRBV3-1/TRBV3-2; J gene: TRBJ2-3; clone size: -; CDR3 protein: CASSQVSGGATDTQYF; CDR3 DNA: TGTGCCAGCAGCCAGGTTAGCGGGGGGGCCACAGATACGCAGTATTTT
D gene: -; V gene: TRBV9; J gene: TRBJ1-5; clone size: -; CDR3 protein: CASSVGQGLNQPQHF; CDR3 DNA: TGTGCCAGCAGCGTAGGGCAGGGCCTTAATCAGCCCCAGCATTTT
D gene: -; V gene: TRBV5-6; J gene: TRBJ2-7; clone size: -; CDR3 protein: CASSFVQGLFYEQYF; CDR3 DNA: TGTGCCAGCAGCTTTGTCCAGGGCCTCTTCTACGAGCAGTACTTC
D gene: -; V gene: TRBV11-2; J gene: TRBJ2-5; clone size: -; CDR3 protein: CASSYLGQGAQQDKETQYF; CDR3 DNA: TGTGCCAGCAGCTACCTAGGGCAGGGTGCTCAACAAGACAAGGAGACCCAGTACTTC
D gene: -; V gene: TRBV11-3; J gene: TRBJ2-7; clone size: -; CDR3 protein: CASSRGADVQYF; CDR3 DNA: TGTGCCAGCAGTCGGGGGGCCGATGTGCAGTACTTC
D gene: -; V gene: TRBV3-1/TRBV3-2; J gene: TRBJ2-1; clone size: -; CDR3 protein: CASSQVSGSYNEQFF; CDR3 DNA: TGTGCCAGCAGCCAAGTGAGCGGCTCCTACAATGAGCAGTTCTTC
D gene: -; V gene: TRBV6-5; J gene: TRBJ2-7; clone size: -; CDR3 protein: CASTVRAGGEQYF; CDR3 DNA: TGTGCCAGCACTGTCAGGGCAGGAGGGGAGCAGTACTTC